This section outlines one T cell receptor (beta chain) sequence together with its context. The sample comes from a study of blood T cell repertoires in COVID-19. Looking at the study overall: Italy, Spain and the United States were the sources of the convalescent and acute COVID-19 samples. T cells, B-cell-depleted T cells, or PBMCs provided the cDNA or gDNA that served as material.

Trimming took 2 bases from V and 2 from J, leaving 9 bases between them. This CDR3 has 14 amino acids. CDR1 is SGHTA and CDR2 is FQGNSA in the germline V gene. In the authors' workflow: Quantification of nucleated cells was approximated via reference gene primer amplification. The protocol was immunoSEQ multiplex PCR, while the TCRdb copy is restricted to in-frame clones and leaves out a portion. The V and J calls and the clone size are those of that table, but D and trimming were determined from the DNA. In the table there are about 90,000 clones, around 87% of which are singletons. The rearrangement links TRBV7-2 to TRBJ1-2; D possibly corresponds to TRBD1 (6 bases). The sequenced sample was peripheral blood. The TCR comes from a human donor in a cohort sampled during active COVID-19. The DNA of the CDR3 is TGTGCCAGCAGCTTACATCAGGGGAACTATGGCTACACCTTC. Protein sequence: CASSLHQGNYGYTF.